Sequencing of this TCR beta chain was carried out in a study of sequential checkpoint blockade in melanoma. Background on the study: Patients were randomized 1:1 to nivolumab-then-ipilimumab or ipilimumab-then-nivolumab first-line. Maintenance nivolumab came after either treatment sequence.

Treatment here: randomized to nivolumab then ipilimumab (arm A) or the reverse (arm B). None of the patients previously received DNA-damaging chemotherapy. PBMC sorting kept live CD3+CD8+ cells without CD19 or CD56. Sequencing used immunoSEQ multiplex PCR; TCRdb keeps in-frame clones, though not all of them. The sample holds about 20,000 clones, 75% to 85% seen once. Germline V lookup: CDR1 MGHDK, CDR2 SYGVNS. With 10 bases removed from V and 2 bases from J, the gap between germline ends came to 12 bases. The CDR3 sequence is 12 residues long. The source was CD8+ T cells sorted from blood (inferred from file names), collected from a patient given nivolumab and ipilimumab in sequence. The gene calls are TRBV25-1 and TRBJ2-7; D not resolved. The sequence derives from a human donor with melanoma. The CDR3 DNA is TGTGCCACAAGAGTAGGAGCCTACGAGCAGTACTTC. Protein sequence: CATRVGAYEQYF.